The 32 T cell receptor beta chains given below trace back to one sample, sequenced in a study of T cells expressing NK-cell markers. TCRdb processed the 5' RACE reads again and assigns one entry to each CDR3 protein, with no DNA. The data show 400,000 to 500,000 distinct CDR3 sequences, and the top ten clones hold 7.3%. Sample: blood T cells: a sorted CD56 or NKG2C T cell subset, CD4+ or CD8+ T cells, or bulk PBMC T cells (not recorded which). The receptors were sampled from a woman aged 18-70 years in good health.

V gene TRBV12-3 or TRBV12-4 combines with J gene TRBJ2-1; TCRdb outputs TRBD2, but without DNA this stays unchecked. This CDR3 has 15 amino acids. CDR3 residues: CASKRTSGSGNEQFF.

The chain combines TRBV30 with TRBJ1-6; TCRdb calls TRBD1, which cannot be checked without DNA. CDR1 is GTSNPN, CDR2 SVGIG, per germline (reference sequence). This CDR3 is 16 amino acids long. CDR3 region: CAWSVKRIGVASPLHF.

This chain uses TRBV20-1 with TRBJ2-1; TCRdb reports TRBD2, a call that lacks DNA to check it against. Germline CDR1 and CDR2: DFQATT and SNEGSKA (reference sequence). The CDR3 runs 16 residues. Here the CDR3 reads CSARDGTSGKYNEQFF.

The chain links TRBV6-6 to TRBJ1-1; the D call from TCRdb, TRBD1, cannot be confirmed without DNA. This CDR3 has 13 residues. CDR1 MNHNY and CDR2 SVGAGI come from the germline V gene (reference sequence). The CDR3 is CASLRAVETEAFF.

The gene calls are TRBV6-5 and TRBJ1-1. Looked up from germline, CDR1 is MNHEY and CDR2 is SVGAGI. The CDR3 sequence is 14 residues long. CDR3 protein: CASSYWGVGTEAFF.

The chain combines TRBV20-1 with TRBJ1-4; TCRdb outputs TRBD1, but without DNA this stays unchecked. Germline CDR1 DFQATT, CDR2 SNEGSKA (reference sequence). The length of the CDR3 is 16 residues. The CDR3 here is CSANRPGRGYNEKLFF.

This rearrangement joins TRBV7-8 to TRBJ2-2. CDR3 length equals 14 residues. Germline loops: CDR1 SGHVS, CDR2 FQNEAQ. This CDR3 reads CASSLPLATGELFF.

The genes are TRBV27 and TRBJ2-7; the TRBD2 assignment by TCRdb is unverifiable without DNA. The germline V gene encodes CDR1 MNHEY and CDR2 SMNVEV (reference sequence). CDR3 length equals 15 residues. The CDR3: CTSSWSQRERDEQYF.

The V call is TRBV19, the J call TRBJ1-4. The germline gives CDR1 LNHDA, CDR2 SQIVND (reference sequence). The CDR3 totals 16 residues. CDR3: CASKDQGLKPNEKLFF.

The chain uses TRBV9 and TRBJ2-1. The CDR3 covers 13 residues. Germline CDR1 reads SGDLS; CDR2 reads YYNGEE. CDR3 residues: CASSGHGYNEQFF.

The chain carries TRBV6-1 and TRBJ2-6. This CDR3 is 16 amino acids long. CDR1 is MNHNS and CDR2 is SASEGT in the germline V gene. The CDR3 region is CASSVFESSGANVLTF.

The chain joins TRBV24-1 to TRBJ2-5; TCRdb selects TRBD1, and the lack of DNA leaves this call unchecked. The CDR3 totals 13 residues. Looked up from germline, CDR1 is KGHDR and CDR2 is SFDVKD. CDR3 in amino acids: CATRGTGEETQYF.

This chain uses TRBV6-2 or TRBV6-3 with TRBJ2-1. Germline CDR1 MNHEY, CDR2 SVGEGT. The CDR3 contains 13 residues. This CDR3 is CASSDQGSHEQFF.

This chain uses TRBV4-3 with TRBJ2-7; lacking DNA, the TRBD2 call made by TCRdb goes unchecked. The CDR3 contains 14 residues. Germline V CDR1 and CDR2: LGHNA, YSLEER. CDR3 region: CASSLQRGYYEQYF.

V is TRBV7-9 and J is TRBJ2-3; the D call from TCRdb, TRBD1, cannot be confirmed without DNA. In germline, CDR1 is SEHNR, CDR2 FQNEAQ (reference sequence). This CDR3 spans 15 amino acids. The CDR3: CASTRSGTGGDTQYF.

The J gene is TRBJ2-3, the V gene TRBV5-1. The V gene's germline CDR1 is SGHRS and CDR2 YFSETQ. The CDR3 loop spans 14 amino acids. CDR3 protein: CASSWNRATDTQYF.

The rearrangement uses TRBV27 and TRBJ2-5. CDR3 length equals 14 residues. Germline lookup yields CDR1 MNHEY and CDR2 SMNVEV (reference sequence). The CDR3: CASKSGRLQETQYF.

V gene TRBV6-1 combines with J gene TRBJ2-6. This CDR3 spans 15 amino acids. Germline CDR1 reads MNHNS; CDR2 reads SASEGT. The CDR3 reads CASRTDGSGANVLTF.

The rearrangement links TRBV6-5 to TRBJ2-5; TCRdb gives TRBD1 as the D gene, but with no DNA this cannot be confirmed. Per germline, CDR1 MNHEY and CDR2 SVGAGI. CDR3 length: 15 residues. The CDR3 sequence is CASSYSARELETQYF.

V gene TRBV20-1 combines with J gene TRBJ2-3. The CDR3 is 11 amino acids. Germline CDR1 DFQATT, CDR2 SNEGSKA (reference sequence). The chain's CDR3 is CSASYLDTQYF.

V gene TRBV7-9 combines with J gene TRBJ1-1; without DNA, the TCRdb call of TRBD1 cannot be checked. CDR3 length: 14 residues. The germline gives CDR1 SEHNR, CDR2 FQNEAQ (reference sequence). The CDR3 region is CASSPDRSYTEAFF.

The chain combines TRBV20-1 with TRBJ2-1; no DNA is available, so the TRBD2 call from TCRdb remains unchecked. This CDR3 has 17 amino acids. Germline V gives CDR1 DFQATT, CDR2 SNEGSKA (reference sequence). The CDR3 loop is CSARRPISGLSYNEQFF.

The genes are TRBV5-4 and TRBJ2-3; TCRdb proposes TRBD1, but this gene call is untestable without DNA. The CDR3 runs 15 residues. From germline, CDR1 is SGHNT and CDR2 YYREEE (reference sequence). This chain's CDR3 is CASSKLQGFTDTQYF.

The CDR3 reads CASSQIAGNEQFF. The V and J genes are TRBV6-1 and TRBJ2-1; the D call from TCRdb, TRBD2, cannot be confirmed without DNA. This CDR3 comprises 13 residues. Germline-derived CDR1 and CDR2 are MNHNS and SASEGT.

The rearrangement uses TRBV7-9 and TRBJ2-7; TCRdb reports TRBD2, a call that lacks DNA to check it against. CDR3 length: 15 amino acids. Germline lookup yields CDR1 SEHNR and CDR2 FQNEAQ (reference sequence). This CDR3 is CASSAGTSGPYEQYF.

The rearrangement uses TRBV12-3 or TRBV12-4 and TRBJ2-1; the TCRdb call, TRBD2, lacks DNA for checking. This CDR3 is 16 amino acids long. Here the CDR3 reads CASSFLGGGAFNEQFF.

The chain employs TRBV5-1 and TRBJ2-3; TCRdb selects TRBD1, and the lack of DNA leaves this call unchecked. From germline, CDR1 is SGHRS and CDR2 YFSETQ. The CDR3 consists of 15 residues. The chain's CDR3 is CASSAVRGNTDTQYF.

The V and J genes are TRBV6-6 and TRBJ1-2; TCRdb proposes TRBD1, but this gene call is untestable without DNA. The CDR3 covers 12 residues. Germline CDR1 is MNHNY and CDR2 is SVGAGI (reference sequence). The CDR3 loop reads CASRGQGVGYTF.

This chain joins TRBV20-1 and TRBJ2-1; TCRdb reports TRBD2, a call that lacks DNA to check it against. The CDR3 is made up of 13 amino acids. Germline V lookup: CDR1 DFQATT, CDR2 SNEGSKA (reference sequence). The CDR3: CSVSNSLYNEQFF.

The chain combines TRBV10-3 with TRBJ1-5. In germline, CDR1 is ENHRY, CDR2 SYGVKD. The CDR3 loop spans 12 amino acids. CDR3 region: CAISESEGPPHF.

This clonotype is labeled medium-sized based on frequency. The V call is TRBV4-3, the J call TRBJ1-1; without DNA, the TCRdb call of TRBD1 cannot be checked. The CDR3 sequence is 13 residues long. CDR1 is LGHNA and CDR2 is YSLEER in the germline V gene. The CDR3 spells CASSQEAQREAFF.

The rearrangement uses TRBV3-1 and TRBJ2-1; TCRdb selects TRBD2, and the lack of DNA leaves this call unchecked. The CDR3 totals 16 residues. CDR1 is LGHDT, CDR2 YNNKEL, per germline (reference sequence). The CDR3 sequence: CASSRGLAGGYNEQFF.